This entry lists 31 T cell receptor beta chains sequenced from one sample in a study of glioma-infiltrating T cells. The iRepertoire nested amplicon-rescue multiplex PCR amplified TCR alpha and beta CDR3s from RNA. TCRdb re-derived calls from the multiplex PCR reads in MiXCR, one entry per CDR3 protein. The table shows more than 95,000 distinct CDR3 sequences, with approximately 25% occurring only once. The specimen sequenced was glioma tissue, nonneoplastic brain tissue, or PBMCs (not recorded which). The receptors were gathered from a human donor with low-grade glioma or glioblastoma, undergoing nonglioma brain surgery, or in good health (not recorded which).

The table lists this clonotype with many counts. The chain employs TRBV6-2 or TRBV6-3 and TRBJ2-3, with 9 bases that match TRBD1. CDR1 MNHEY and CDR2 SVGEGT come from the germline V gene. The CDR3 loop spans 16 amino acids. The V and J ends lost 4 bases and 1 base, in that order; junction bases with no gene match: 6. DNA for the CDR3: TGTGCCAGCAGTTTCTTCCGGGACAGGGGCACAGATACGCAGTATTTT. Translating gives CASSFFRDRGTDTQYF.

This chain connects TRBV5-1 to TRBJ2-7; 12 bases map to TRBD2. Germline trimming cut 3 bases from V and 4 bases from J; bases unmatched to any gene: 5. The CDR3 is 15 amino acids. Germline lookup yields CDR1 SGHRS and CDR2 YFSETQ. This CDR3 is CASSSGLAGTYEQYF. CDR3 DNA: TGCGCCAGCAGCTCAGGACTAGCGGGAACTTACGAGCAGTACTTC.

The rearrangement uses TRBV18 and TRBJ2-2; D remains ambiguous. This CDR3 has 16 residues. The germline V gene has CDR1 KGHSH and CDR2 LQKENI. The V end was cut by 4 bases, the J end by 3 bases, with 15 bases between. The CDR3 DNA reads TGTGCCAGCTCACTCGCATCCCGACGGGACACCGGGGAGCTGTTTTTT. Amino acids: CASSLASRRDTGELFF.

About this clonotype: This may be a read error: a much more frequent sequence differs by one nucleotide. The gene calls are TRBV10-2 and TRBJ2-7; TRBD2 is a possible D gene (5 bases). Germline loops: CDR1 WSHSY, CDR2 SAAADI. The CDR3 totals 11 residues. This chain's CDR3 is CASRVGDEEYF. CDR3 nucleotide sequence: TGCGCCAGCAGGGTGGGAGACGAGGAGTACTTC.

This clonotype was counted at least ten times. The chain employs TRBV24-1 and TRBJ1-5; D remains unclear. V was clipped by 1 base and J by 0 bases, with 3 bases between them. The CDR3 has 14 residues. Per germline, CDR1 KGHDR and CDR2 SFDVKD. The CDR3 here is CATSDFLSNQPQHF. The CDR3 DNA follows: TGTGCCACCAGTGATTTCCTTAGCAATCAGCCCCAGCATTTT.

There are many counts of this clonotype. J is TRBJ2-7 and V is TRBV20-1; 16 nucleotides agree with TRBD2. The CDR3 has 16 amino acids. Germline V gives CDR1 DFQATT, CDR2 SNEGSKA (reference sequence). The V gene end was trimmed by 3 bases and the J gene end by 0 bases; junction bases not matched to a gene: 2. The CDR3 protein is CSARGLAGGPSYEQYF. The CDR3 region has the DNA TGCAGTGCTAGGGGACTAGCGGGAGGGCCCTCCTACGAGCAGTACTTC.

The sample holds many counts of this clonotype. The chain has TRBV4-1 and TRBJ1-3; D unresolved. Trimming removed 2 bases at V and 9 bases at J, with 11 bases between. CDR1 and CDR2 from the germline V gene are MGHRA and YSYEKL. CDR3 size: 13 residues. CDR3: CASSQSPLGTIYF. The DNA for the CDR3 is TGCGCCAGCAGCCAAAGCCCTCTGGGCACCATATATTTT.

This clonotype was observed at least ten times. The V and J genes are TRBV4-1 and TRBJ2-6; D is unclear. The germline CDR1 and CDR2 sequences are MGHRA and YSYEKL. The CDR3 consists of 16 residues. V was pared by 1 base and J by 2 bases, with 9 bases between. CDR3 sequence (DNA): TGCGCCAGCAGCCAAGTGGGTAACCCTGGGGCCAACGTCCTGACTTTC. Translated, it gives CASSQVGNPGANVLTF.

The chain combines TRBV30 with TRBJ2-3; a possible D gene is TRBD1 (5 bases). Trimming removed 2 bases at V and 3 bases at J, with 9 bases between. The CDR3 length is 13 residues. Germline CDR1 reads GTSNPN; CDR2 reads SVGIG (reference sequence). The CDR3 sequence: CAWSRQGTDTQYF. The CDR3, as DNA: TGTGCCTGGAGTAGGCAGGGTACAGATACGCAGTATTTT.

The V call is TRBV7-2, the J call TRBJ2-3; 7 bases are shared with TRBD2. Germline-derived CDR1 and CDR2 are SGHTA and FQGNSA. The CDR3 spans 15 residues. V shed 0 bases and J 1 base; nucleotides not matched to a gene: 1. CDR3 nucleotide sequence: TGTGCCAGCAGCTTAGCGGGAGGGCGCACAGATACGCAGTATTTT. Translating it yields CASSLAGGRTDTQYF.

Note on this clonotype: This sequence may be a read error, since a much larger clone differs from it by one base. This chain connects TRBV20-1 to TRBJ1-5; D ambiguous. Germline loops: CDR1 DFQATT, CDR2 SNEGSKA (reference sequence). The CDR3 runs to 14 residues. Between the trimmed V and J ends, which lost 7 bases and 5 bases, there was a span of 18 bases. CDR3 region: CSVRVTVGHQPQHF. CDR3 DNA: TGCAGTGTCCGGGTAACAGTGGGTCATCAGCCCCAGCATTTT.

As to this clonotype: A much larger clone lies one base from this, so it may be a read error. The CDR3 is CASSAGDSAGVQYF. The CDR3 DNA sequence: TGCGCCAGCAGCGCGGGGGACAGCGCCGGAGTGCAGTACTTC. The rearrangement joins TRBV5-1 to TRBJ2-7; tentatively, D is TRBD1 or TRBD2 (7 bases each). The ends were cut back, 4 bases at V and 9 bases at J, with 20 bases in the middle. Germline V gene lookup returns CDR1 SGHRS and CDR2 YFSETQ. The CDR3 length is 14 residues.

Concerning this clonotype itself: A read error may produce the germline difference seen at one junction end. The V gene is TRBV20-1, the J gene TRBJ2-3, with a weak D call TRBD1 (6 bases). CDR1 is DFQATT, CDR2 SNEGSKA, per germline (reference sequence). This CDR3 region has 16 residues. The CDR3 is CSAEYGTWPLTDTRYF. CDR3 coding DNA: TGCAGTGCTGAGTACGGGACATGGCCTTTGACAGATACGCGGTATTTT.

This clonotype was recorded at least ten times. The J gene is TRBJ1-2, the V gene TRBV4-3; D might be TRBD1 (5 bases). CDR1 is LGHNA and CDR2 is YSLEER in the germline V gene. The CDR3 contains 12 residues. Trimming removed 4 bases from V and 2 bases from J, with 5 bases in between. The CDR3 nucleotides read TGCGCCAGCAGCCGGGACAACTATGGCTACACCTTC. Translating it yields CASSRDNYGYTF.

This clonotype was detected many times. The CDR3 spells CASSLVGGGGNTEAFF. The CDR3 nucleotides read TGTGCCAGCAGCTTAGTAGGAGGGGGCGGGAACACTGAAGCTTTCTTT. The genes are TRBV7-2 and TRBJ1-1; TRBD1 aligns across 7 bases. The length of the CDR3 is 16 residues. Trimming at V came to 1 base and at J to 1 base, leaving 6 bases not matched to a gene. Germline loops: CDR1 SGHTA, CDR2 FQGNSA.

Worth noting for this clonotype: Possible read error: a much larger clone is one base away. The genes are TRBV12-3 or TRBV12-4 and TRBJ1-1; no clear D gene. There are 12 residues in the CDR3. In DNA, the CDR3 is TGTGCCAGCAGAAATATGAACACTAAAGCTTTCTTT. Amino acid sequence: CASRNMNTKAFF.

This clonotype was counted only a few times. The V gene is TRBV5-4, the J gene TRBJ2-5; 7 bases fit TRBD1. This CDR3 has 15 amino acids. Germline CDR1 reads SGHNT; CDR2 reads YYREEE (reference sequence). Trimming at V came to 4 bases and at J to 2 bases, leaving 8 bases not matched to a gene. The CDR3 loop reads CASSATGVGQETQYF. CDR3 bases: TGTGCCAGCAGCGCAACAGGGGTCGGGCAAGAGACCCAGTACTTC.

A remark on this clonotype: A much larger clone is a single base away; this may be a read error. This chain uses TRBV19 with TRBJ1-2, with D tentatively TRBD1 (5 bases). V lost 3 bases and J lost 6, with 17 bases in between. This CDR3 region has 15 residues. Germline V gene sequence: CDR1 LNHDA, CDR2 SQIVND (reference sequence). CDR3 in DNA: TGTGCCAGTAGTATCCCGGATGACAGATTCAATGGCTACACCTTC. Its protein product is CASSIPDDRFNGYTF.

In its sample, this clonotype was seen many times. This sequence joins TRBV7-2 and TRBJ2-7; the match to TRBD1 covers 9 bases. The CDR3 is 14 residues long. V was pared by 4 bases and J by 4 bases, with 5 bases of the junction left unmatched. Per the germline V gene, CDR1 is SGHTA and CDR2 is FQGNSA. This chain's CDR3 is CASSSRQGGYEQYF. The DNA of the CDR3 is TGTGCCAGCAGCTCGAGACAGGGGGGATACGAGCAGTACTTC.

The chain joins TRBV27 to TRBJ2-3; 13 bases are a match to TRBD2. CDR3 size: 17 residues. Germline-derived CDR1 and CDR2 are MNHEY and SMNVEV (reference sequence). The trim removed 4 bases at V and 7 bases at J, leaving 11 bases unmatched. The CDR3 loop reads CASSSRLAGGPTNTQYF. The CDR3, as DNA: TGTGCCAGCAGTTCCCGACTAGCGGGGGGACCTACAAATACGCAGTATTTT.

This clonotype occurred a few times. The chain combines TRBV11-3 with TRBJ2-5; 7 nucleotides match TRBD1. This CDR3 region has 16 residues. Germline-derived CDR1 and CDR2 are SGHNT and YENEEA. V gave up 1 base and J gave up 2 bases; unmatched junction bases: 7. CDR3 protein: CASSLGGTAEQETQYF. As DNA, the CDR3 is TGTGCCAGCAGCTTAGGGGGGACAGCGGAGCAAGAGACCCAGTACTTC.

This clonotype was seen at least ten times. The chain uses TRBV5-1 and TRBJ2-3, with D perhaps matching TRBD2 (5 bases). Germline CDR1 is SGHRS and CDR2 is YFSETQ. The CDR3 runs 15 residues. Trimming removed 4 bases from V and 3 bases from J, with 15 bases in between. For the CDR3, the DNA is TGCGCCAGCAGCCAGACTACGCGGTCAACAGATACGCAGTATTTT. This encodes CASSQTTRSTDTQYF.

There are many counts of this clonotype. This chain connects TRBV24-1 to TRBJ1-1; D might be TRBD1 (5 bases). Germline values: CDR1 KGHDR, CDR2 SFDVKD. Between the trimmed V and J ends, which lost 1 base and 8 bases, there was a span of 10 bases. CDR3 length: 13 amino acids. The CDR3 sequence is CATSDFGGSEAFF. The CDR3 DNA follows: TGTGCCACCAGTGATTTTGGGGGGTCGGAAGCTTTCTTT.

This clonotype was detected many times. The chain has TRBV4-1 and TRBJ2-7; D is unclear. The length of the CDR3 is 11 residues. CDR1 is MGHRA and CDR2 is YSYEKL in the germline V gene. The germline V and J ends were trimmed by 8 bases and 4 bases, with 9 bases remaining between them. CDR3 in DNA: TGCGCCAGCGACCCCTTTTACGAGCAGTACTTC. Residues: CASDPFYEQYF.

This chain links TRBV9 with TRBJ2-1; D is ambiguous. Deletions cut 3 bases from V and 4 bases from J, with 11 bases between. This CDR3 comprises 14 residues. Germline-derived CDR1 and CDR2 are SGDLS and YYNGEE. The CDR3 DNA reads TGTGCCAGCAGCGACGAGGCGAGATACAATGAGCAGTTCTTC. Translated, it gives CASSDEARYNEQFF.

In regard to this clonotype: A single base separates this from a much larger clone, so it may be a read error. The rearrangement joins TRBV11-1 to TRBJ2-3; D is undetermined. There are 14 residues in the CDR3. CDR1 is SGHAT and CDR2 is FQDESV in the germline V gene (reference sequence). V shed 3 bases and J shed 2 bases, with 9 bases lying between them. The CDR3 protein is CASSFSMATDTQYF. As DNA, the CDR3 is TGTGCCAGCAGCTTTTCGATGGCCACAGATACGCAGTATTTT.

This clonotype was seen many times. V is TRBV6-1 and J is TRBJ1-6; D is undetermined. Trimming cost V 2 bases and J 10 bases, with 9 bases left between them. This CDR3 has 13 amino acids. Germline V gene data show CDR1 as MNHNS and CDR2 as SASEGT. The chain's CDR3 is CASSEILGSPLHF. The CDR3 coding sequence is TGTGCCAGCAGTGAAATACTCGGCTCACCCCTCCACTTT.

This clonotype was counted ten times or more. V usage is TRBV19 and J usage is TRBJ2-1; 8 bases are a match to TRBD2. The CDR3 has 16 amino acids. The germline CDR1 and CDR2 sequences are LNHDA and SQIVND (reference sequence). Unmatched junction bases numbered 6, after V lost 5 bases and J lost 0 bases. The CDR3 nucleotides read TGTGCCAGTAGTCCCCTAGCGGGTTTCTCCTACAATGAGCAGTTCTTC. Translating it yields CASSPLAGFSYNEQFF.

This clonotype was counted many times. The chain couples TRBV3-1 to TRBJ2-5, with D uncertain. The CDR3 is made up of 15 amino acids. CDR1 and CDR2 from the germline V gene are LGHDT and YNNKEL (reference sequence). V lost 6 bases and J lost 0, with 14 bases in between. The CDR3 loop reads CASSRPDTYQETQYF. The CDR3 nucleotides read TGTGCCAGCAGTCGACCTGACACGTACCAAGAGACCCAGTACTTC.

A remark on this clonotype: A much larger clone differs from this one at a single base, so this may be a read error. The V call is TRBV4-1, the J call TRBJ2-1, with D unresolved. CDR3 length: 14 amino acids. Germline V gives CDR1 MGHRA, CDR2 YSYEKL. CDR3: CASSQGPSYSEQFF. The CDR3 DNA follows: TGCGCCAGCAGCCAAGGACCGAGCTACAGTGAGCAGTTCTTC.

This clonotype was picked up many times. The CDR3 sequence: CAISDRSGRINEQFF. The CDR3 nucleotides are TGTGCCATCAGTGACAGAAGCGGGAGGATCAATGAGCAGTTCTTC. J is TRBJ2-1 and V is TRBV10-3, with TRBD2 matching over 9 bases. Germline V gene sequence: CDR1 ENHRY, CDR2 SYGVKD. V gave up 3 bases and J gave up 6 bases; unmatched junction bases: 6. The CDR3 has 15 residues.